This T cell receptor beta chain was observed in a study of metastatic and nonmetastatic thyroid tumors. For the study at large: Peripheral blood and tumor or nodule samples from malignant and benign thyroid patients were compared.

As originally analysed: Construction of a distant-metastasis classifier for papillary thyroid cancer relied on CDR3 differences across clinicopathological groups. TCRdb called clones again from the PCR reads with MiXCR. The V and J calls and clone size are TCRdb's, not the authors'. The table lists some 21,000 clones, over 9.5% of them singletons. Germline assignment: CDR1 MNHEY and CDR2 SVGAGI. The CDR3 totals 18 residues. The J segment lost 6 bases and the V segment lost 2 bases, leaving 8 bases of the junction unmatched. General study results and limits: Malignant tumors reportedly showed significantly higher TCR beta diversity than benign nodules in both blood and tumor.

Every patient was untreated before thyroid surgery. By sample fraction, this clone is medium-sized. Its antigen remains unidentified. The clonotype was recovered from a female donor with papillary thyroid cancer or a benign thyroid nodule (not recorded which). Some clones in this sample may be carry-over from other donors' samples. Material: blood. The rearrangement links TRBV6-5 to TRBJ2-1, with TRBD2 matching over 15 bases. CDR3 sequence reads: CASSYGPGLAGGSNEQFF. In DNA form, the CDR3 reads TGTGCCAGCAGTTACGGACCGGGACTAGCGGGAGGAAGCAATGAGCAGTTCTTC.